The present T cell receptor beta chain was sequenced within a study of PD-1 blockade in classical Hodgkin lymphoma. Overall study findings and caveats: Only CD4+ TCR diversity, not CD8+, had risen significantly by C4D1. The study found complete responders had baseline diversity similar to newly diagnosed patients. Healthy donors were reported to have higher baseline TCR diversity than newly diagnosed patients. What caused the repertoire differences, perhaps disease activity or prior therapy, remains undefined.

Time point specified: cycle 4 day 1 (C4D1), after 6 weeks of nivolumab. Relapse was seen in all patients after autologous stem cell transplantation, and brentuximab vedotin exposure was variable. Some clones are missing from TCRdb's copy, which holds only in-frame ones; the method was immunoSEQ multiplex PCR. The data show tens of thousands of clones, with 75% to 85% seen just once and more than 15% held by the top ten. About this clone: Its specificity is unknown.

With 3 bases removed from V and 6 bases from J, the gap between germline ends came to 18 bases. CDR1 and CDR2 (germline): SGHKS, YYEKEE (reference sequence). The CDR3 has 15 residues. This receptor was taken from a human donor with classical Hodgkin lymphoma. This sample comprised peripheral blood mononuclear cells (PBMCs), obtained before the fourth cycle of nivolumab. V usage is TRBV5-5 and J usage is TRBJ1-1; D not certain. CDR3 loop: CASSSNPGAGAEAFF. For the CDR3, the DNA is TGTGCCAGCAGCTCTAACCCGGGCGCGGGCGCTGAAGCTTTCTTT.